A single sample gave rise to the 24 T cell receptor beta chains below, sequenced in a study of beta chain features in type 1 diabetes (dated by TCRdb to 2017 to 2018). These TCRs' antigens remain unknown. Here is what the overall study found, with its caveats: A moderate but significant shortening of TCRB CDR3 length was observed in type 1 diabetes patients in all four CD4+ subsets.

Receptor libraries were prepared by the immunoSEQ multiplex PCR assay. All of the isolated RNA was reverse transcribed with the High Capacity cDNA Reverse Transcription Kit, so expressed TCRB transcripts were sequenced. TCRdb limited this immuneACCESS table to in-frame rearrangements with V and J called. A share of clones is missing; checked studies link under half to unresolved V genes, and the rest is unexplained. The sample includes some 640,000 clones, with more than 12% observed a single time. The ten largest account for roughly 0.04% of the sample. Sequenced sample: naive CD4+ T cells from blood. Explained via the paper, the cell subset or site label denotes: true naive CD4+ T cells. The source is a young man with type 1 diabetes.

In its sample, this clone was seen a few times. This chain joins TRBV29-1 and TRBJ1-2, with D possibly being TRBD1 (5 bases). The CDR3 totals 16 residues. Between the trimmed V and J ends, which lost 4 bases and 0 bases, there was a span of 18 bases. Germline values: CDR1 SQVTM, CDR2 ANQGSEA. Written as DNA, the CDR3 is TGCAGCGTTGGTTTAGCTGGACATTCAACTAACTATGGCTACACCTTC. This translates into CSVGLAGHSTNYGYTF.

This clone was recorded a few times. At the DNA level, this CDR3 is encoded by other sequences in the same sample as well. The chain couples TRBV9 to TRBJ2-2, with D uncertain. V was shortened by 0 bases and J by 6 bases, with 6 bases between the two germline ends. The CDR3 consists of 13 residues. Germline V gene sequence: CDR1 SGDLS, CDR2 YYNGEE. CDR3 in amino acids: CASSVVGAGELFF. CDR3 bases: TGTGCCAGCAGCGTAGTGGGCGCCGGGGAGCTGTTTTTT.

Remarks on this clone: Within the sample, other DNA sequences also encode this same CDR3. This chain connects TRBV30 to TRBJ1-5; D is uncertain. Germline-derived CDR1 and CDR2 are GTSNPN and SVGIG (reference sequence). V dropped 1 base and J dropped 6 bases, with 10 bases sitting between them. The CDR3 runs to 13 residues. CDR3 sequence reads: CAWSGGLGQPQHF. The CDR3 DNA follows: TGTGCCTGGAGTGGTGGCCTAGGTCAGCCCCAGCATTTT. The full variable domain, in which reference TRBV30 and TRBJ1-5 provide the parts outside the CDR3, is SQTIHQWPATLVQPVGSPLSLECTVEGTSNPNLYWYRQAAGRGLQLLFYSVGIGQISSEVPQNLSASRPQDRQFILSSKKLLLSDSGFYLCAWSGGLGQPQHFGDGTRLSIL.

The table lists this clone with a few counts. This sample also contains other DNA sequences that code for the same CDR3. The V and J genes are TRBV6-5 and TRBJ2-7; D is unclear. This CDR3 is built from 14 residues. Germline CDR1 reads MNHEY; CDR2 reads SVGAGI. With 0 bases removed from V and 4 bases from J, the gap between germline ends came to 10 bases. CDR3 coding DNA: TGTGCCAGCAGTTACTCGGGCAGACTTTACGAGCAGTACTTC. Translating it yields CASSYSGRLYEQYF.

The chain links TRBV15 to TRBJ2-1; D possibly corresponds to TRBD1 (5 bases). This CDR3 is 17 amino acids long. The germline V and J ends were trimmed by 1 base and 5 bases, with 18 bases remaining between them. CDR1 and CDR2 (germline): LNHNV, YYDKDF (reference sequence). As DNA, the CDR3 is TGTGCCACCAGCAGAGTCTACGGGCAGGGTAGGGACAATGAGCAGTTCTTC. This sequence encodes CATSRVYGQGRDNEQFF.

This clone has more than one count but fewer than ten. The chain uses TRBV5-5 and TRBJ2-7; TRBD1 aligns across 9 bases. Germline V gene lookup returns CDR1 SGHKS and CDR2 YYEKEE (reference sequence). This CDR3 is 15 amino acids long. Unmatched junction bases numbered 11, after V lost 0 bases and J lost 10 bases. The CDR3 region is CASSLGTGDGYNQYF. In DNA form, the CDR3 reads TGTGCCAGCAGCTTGGGGACAGGGGACGGGTACAACCAGTACTTC.

The rearrangement joins TRBV19 to TRBJ1-5; 9 nucleotides line up with TRBD1. The V segment lost 5 bases and the J segment 0 bases; nucleotides outside the gene matches: 5. In germline, CDR1 is LNHDA, CDR2 SQIVND (reference sequence). This CDR3 has 16 amino acids. The CDR3 loop reads CASSPGTGISNQPQHF. The CDR3 DNA reads as TGTGCCAGTAGTCCCGGGACAGGGATTAGCAATCAGCCCCAGCATTTT.

This chain uses TRBV30 with TRBJ1-5, with D possibly being TRBD1 (5 bases). CDR1 is GTSNPN and CDR2 is SVGIG in the germline V gene (reference sequence). V was shortened by 5 bases and J by 9 bases, with 11 bases between the two germline ends. This CDR3 comprises 11 residues. CDR3 nucleotide sequence: TGTGCCTGGGGGGGGACCCGGCCCCAGCATTTT. Its protein is CAWGGTRPQHF.

This clone was counted only a few times. Mismatch with germline at one junction end may stem from a read error. The rearrangement links TRBV29-1 to TRBJ2-3, with D maybe TRBD2 (6 bases). The CDR3 extends over 14 amino acids. The germline V gene has CDR1 SQVTM and CDR2 ANQGSEA. The CDR3 sequence is CSIDVAGRSDTQYF. DNA for the CDR3: TGCAGCATTGACGTAGCAGGGAGGTCAGATACGCAGTATTTT.

A few counts support this clone. The chain recombines TRBV7-9 with TRBJ2-7, with 7 positions matching TRBD1. The trim removed 4 bases at V and 1 base at J, leaving 4 bases unmatched. The CDR3 is 14 residues long. Germline values: CDR1 SEHNR, CDR2 FQNEAQ (reference sequence). As DNA, the CDR3 is TGTGCCAGCAGCTGGGGACAGACGTCCTACGAGCAGTACTTC. Translating gives CASSWGQTSYEQYF.

This clone showed up just a few times. The gene calls are TRBV4-3 and TRBJ2-7; 7 bases line up with TRBD1. V shed 1 base, J shed 6 bases, and the junction held 3 bases outside the gene matches. The CDR3 consists of 13 residues. Germline V gene sequence: CDR1 LGHNA, CDR2 YSLEER. The CDR3: CASSQGQGSEQYF. The CDR3 coding sequence is TGCGCCAGCAGCCAAGGACAGGGATCCGAGCAGTACTTC.

This sequence joins TRBV11-1 and TRBJ2-5; D gene ambiguous. The V end was cut by 10 bases, the J end by 5 bases, with 11 bases between. The CDR3 spans 11 residues. Germline CDR1 and CDR2: SGHAT and FQDESV (reference sequence). CDR3: CATEVRETQYF. In DNA, the CDR3 is TGTGCCACCGAGGTGAGGGAGACCCAGTACTTC. Supplemented by reference TRBV11-1 and TRBJ2-5, the full variable domain reads EAEVAQSPRYKITEKSQAVAFWCDPISGHATLYWYRQILGQGPELLVQFQDESVVDDSQLPKDRFSAERLKGVDSTLKIQPAELGDSAMYLCATEVRETQYFGPGTRLLVL.

The table lists this clone with a few counts. The chain carries TRBV6-5 and TRBJ1-1; possible D gene TRBD1, 5 bases. From germline, CDR1 is MNHEY and CDR2 SVGAGI. The CDR3 spans 14 residues. Deletions cut 6 bases from V and 0 bases from J, with 11 bases between. CDR3 sequence: CASRAGSLNTEAFF. The CDR3 DNA reads as TGTGCCAGCAGAGCAGGGTCTCTGAACACTGAAGCTTTCTTT.

This chain joins TRBV7-3 and TRBJ2-7; 7 nucleotides agree with TRBD1. V lost 5 bases, J lost 4 bases, and 5 bases stayed unmatched. The CDR3 spans 13 residues. Germline CDR1 and CDR2: SGHTA and FQGTGA. CDR3 sequence: CASSPGQSYEQYF. The CDR3 DNA reads TGTGCCAGCAGCCCGGGACAGTCATACGAGCAGTACTTC.

The V call is TRBV7-2, the J call TRBJ2-1, with TRBD1 matching 9 bases. J gave up 13 bases and V 4 bases, and 8 bases lay outside the gene matches. The CDR3 consists of 13 residues. The germline CDR1 and CDR2 sequences are SGHTA and FQGNSA. The CDR3 DNA is TGTGCCAGCAGCTCGGGACAGGGAAAACCCCAGTTCTTC. It is translated as CASSSGQGKPQFF.

As regards this clone: Other DNA sequences within the sample encode an identical CDR3. CDR3: CSVESGRDYGYTF. In DNA form, the CDR3 reads TGCAGCGTTGAGTCGGGTCGGGACTATGGCTACACCTTC. The V call is TRBV29-1, the J call TRBJ1-2; D gene ambiguous. The CDR3 loop spans 13 amino acids. Germline V lookup: CDR1 SQVTM, CDR2 ANQGSEA. Trimming took off 3 bases at V and 3 bases at J, with 11 bases between the two ends.

This clone was seen only a few times. The identical CDR3 is also encoded by other nucleotide sequences in the sample. J is TRBJ1-2 and V is TRBV30, with D unclear. CDR1 and CDR2 (germline): GTSNPN, SVGIG (reference sequence). V lost 1 base and J 2 bases, leaving 5 bases between the germline ends. The CDR3 is 12 amino acids. Written as DNA, the CDR3 is TGTGCCTGGAGTGCGGGCAACTATGGCTACACCTTC. It specifies CAWSAGNYGYTF.

The chain has TRBV25-1 and TRBJ1-2; the D is unclear. This CDR3 spans 13 amino acids. The germline V gene encodes CDR1 MGHDK and CDR2 SYGVNS. The V end lost 3 bases, the J end lost 7 bases, and 12 bases lay between the germline ends. This chain's CDR3 is CASSDTGRGGYTF. CDR3 DNA sequence: TGTGCCAGCAGTGATACGGGCCGCGGTGGCTACACCTTC.

The chain joins TRBV29-1 to TRBJ1-2; D call uncertain. Between the trimmed V and J ends, which lost 7 bases and 0 bases, there was a span of 12 bases. From germline, CDR1 is SQVTM and CDR2 ANQGSEA. CDR3 length equals 13 residues. CDR3 nucleotides: TGCAGCGCCCAAGGGCAGGCTAACTATGGCTACACCTTC. Its protein is CSAQGQANYGYTF.

The gene calls are TRBV18 and TRBJ1-2; D not resolved. Trimming cost V 2 bases and J 8 bases, with 12 bases left between them. The CDR3 extends over 13 amino acids. Per germline, CDR1 KGHSH and CDR2 LQKENI. For the CDR3, the DNA is TGTGCCAGCTCACCAGAAAGGGTAGGAGGCTACACCTTC. Translated: CASSPERVGGYTF.

Worth noting for this clone: Other DNA sequences of this sample code for an identical CDR3. The chain has TRBV18 and TRBJ1-1; D is unresolved. V gave up 3 bases and J gave up 1 base, with 6 bases separating them. CDR1 KGHSH and CDR2 LQKENI come from the germline V gene. The CDR3 extends over 13 amino acids. The CDR3 region is CASSPGANTEAFF. As DNA, the CDR3 is TGTGCCAGCTCACCCGGTGCGAACACTGAAGCTTTCTTT.

A few counts support this clone. In the same sample, other DNA sequences code for this CDR3. This sequence joins TRBV9 and TRBJ1-2; 7 bases are a match to TRBD1. With V trimmed by 3 bases and J by 1 base, 3 bases remained unmatched. From germline, CDR1 is SGDLS and CDR2 YYNGEE. This CDR3 has 14 residues. CDR3 protein: CASSARDSNYGYTF. The CDR3 DNA follows: TGTGCCAGCAGCGCCCGGGACAGTAACTATGGCTACACCTTC.

The chain couples TRBV4-3 to TRBJ2-3; no firm D call. The CDR3 length is 13 residues. The germline V and J ends were trimmed by 0 bases and 6 bases, with 7 bases remaining between them. CDR1 and CDR2 (germline): LGHNA, YSLEER. Here the CDR3 DNA reads TGCGCCAGCAGCCAAGATGGGAAGGATACGCAGTATTTT. Its translation is CASSQDGKDTQYF.

A few counts support this clone. The rearrangement uses TRBV7-4 and TRBJ1-2; tentatively, D is TRBD1 (5 bases). CDR1 and CDR2 from the germline V gene are SGHVT and SQSDAQ. There are 14 residues in the CDR3. Trimming took 11 bases from V and 7 from J, leaving 23 bases between them. The CDR3 coding sequence is TGTGCCGGCCACAGAGGGACCCTCTTGCGTGGCTACACCTTC. Translation: CAGHRGTLLRGYTF.